A selection of T cell receptor beta chains follows, all from one sample in a study of circulating tumor DNA in untreated peripheral T-cell lymphoma. Some clones are missing from TCRdb's copy, which holds only in-frame ones; the method was immunoSEQ multiplex PCR. Among 6,000 to 7,500 clones listed, around 74% were seen once. The sample consisted of tumor tissue. Receptor source: a human donor with peripheral T-cell lymphoma. CDR3s include the opening cysteine and the closing phenylalanine or tryptophan. Each record gives: D gene, V gene, clone size, J gene, CDR3 length, CDR3 DNA, CDR3 protein. D genes are given only for firm matches. Clone size is stated in some rows and not others, as once, few, many or a class when expanded.

>TRBD1|TRBV7-2|.|TRBJ1-5|13
TGTGCCAGCAGGAGGGGGCTAAATCAGCCCCAGCATTTT
CASRRGLNQPQHF
>TRBD1|TRBV5-1|once|TRBJ1-2|15
TGCGCCAGCAGTTCAAGGACAGGGGGCGCGGAAGGCTACACCTTC
CASSSRTGGAEGYTF
>.|TRBV11-3|.|TRBJ2-5|16
TGTGCCAGCAGCCAAACCGCTGGGGTAGCCAGAGAGACCCAGTACTTC
CASSQTAGVARETQYF
>.|TRBV28|.|TRBJ2-7|12
TGTGCCAGCAGTTTGGGATACCACGAGCAGTACTTC
CASSLGYHEQYF
>.|TRBV28|.|TRBJ1-1|15
TGTGCCAGCAAGACAACAGGGCAGGGGAACACTGAAGCTTTCTTT
CASKTTGQGNTEAFF
>TRBD1|TRBV5-1|medium-sized|TRBJ1-4|14
TGCGCCAGCAGCCCGACAGGGCCTAATGAAAAACTGTTTTTT
CASSPTGPNEKLFF
>.|TRBV19|.|TRBJ1-2|15
TGTGCCAGTAGTATTCGAGGGGCCGCGAACTATGGCTACACCTTC
CASSIRGAANYGYTF
>.|TRBV23-1|.|TRBJ2-7|17
TGCGCCAGCACCCCAAGGGAAGTTGGCCGCCAGGAATACGAGCAGTACTTC
CASTPREVGRQEYEQYF
>.|TRBV28|.|TRBJ2-7|13
TGTGCCAGCAGTTTATGGGGGGGCTACGAGCAGTACTTC
CASSLWGGYEQYF
>TRBD1|TRBV11-3|.|TRBJ2-1|15
TGTGCCAGCAGCTCCCCGACAGGGGGCTGGAATGAGCAGTTCTTC
CASSSPTGGWNEQFF
>.|TRBV6-8|.|TRBJ1-1|13
TGTGCCAGCAGTTATACGCGGAACACTGAAGCTTTCTTT
CASSYTRNTEAFF
>.|TRBV28|few|TRBJ2-5|16
TGTGCCAGCAGTGGCGTGGTCAGCTTGTACCAAGAGACCCAGTACTTC
CASSGVVSLYQETQYF
>TRBD2|TRBV30|.|TRBJ2-7|17
TGTGCCTGGAGTGCCCCCACCAGTTGGACTAGAAAAGGCGAGCAGTACTTC
CAWSAPTSWTRKGEQYF
>TRBD1|TRBV11-3|.|TRBJ2-7|16
TGTGCCAGCAGCTTCTTAACCGGGACAGGGTTCGACGAGCAGTACTTC
CASSFLTGTGFDEQYF
>TRBD1|TRBV14|.|TRBJ1-2|15
TGTGCCAGCAGCCAACAGACAGGGAGTACCGATGGCTACACCTTC
CASSQQTGSTDGYTF
>.|TRBV22-1|once|TRBJ1-4|14
TGTGCCAGCAGAAAGGGCAGCGGTAATGAAAAACTGTTTTTT
CASRKGSGNEKLFF
>.|TRBV28|.|TRBJ1-1|12
TGTGCCAGCAGGTCTAAAAACACTGAAGCTTTCTTT
CASRSKNTEAFF
>.|TRBV28|medium-sized|TRBJ1-2|13
TGTGCCAGCAGTTGGCCAGGTCTCTATGGCTACACCTTC
CASSWPGLYGYTF
>.|TRBV11-3|.|TRBJ1-5|14
TGTGCCAGCAGCTTCGGGACATCGAATCAGCCCCAGCATTTT
CASSFGTSNQPQHF
>TRBD1|TRBV18|.|TRBJ1-1|15
TGTGCCAGCTCACCAAGCGGACAGGCGAACACTGAAGCTTTCTTT
CASSPSGQANTEAFF
>.|TRBV6-8|.|TRBJ1-3|16
TGTGCCAGCAGTTACGGACAAAGCTCCTCTGGAAACACCATATATTTT
CASSYGQSSSGNTIYF
>.|TRBV4-1|.|TRBJ2-1|17
TGCGCCAGCAGCCAAGATAGGACTCTCTCCTCCTACAATGAGCAGTTCTTC
CASSQDRTLSSYNEQFF
>.|TRBV6-8|once|TRBJ2-7|12
TGTGCCAGCACCGACAGTGGTTACGAGCAGTACTTC
CASTDSGYEQYF
>.|TRBV18|few|TRBJ2-5|16
TGTGCCAGCTCACGGTCTAGTGCTGGGCGGAAAGAGACCCAGTACTTC
CASSRSSAGRKETQYF
>TRBD1|TRBV11-3|.|TRBJ1-1|15
TGTGCCAGCAGCCCCAGGGGGCAGATGAACACTGAAGCTTTCTTT
CASSPRGQMNTEAFF
>TRBD1|TRBV30|.|TRBJ1-2|12
TGTGCCTGGAGTGACACAGGGGAGGCCTACACCTTC
CAWSDTGEAYTF
>TRBD1|TRBV11-3|.|TRBJ2-3|15
TGTGCCAGCAGCTTCCGGGACAGGGGCACGGATACGCAGTATTTT
CASSFRDRGTDTQYF